A single TCR beta chain is shown here with its context. Assay used: immunoSEQ multiplex PCR; TCRdb lists only in-frame clones, some missing. Seen here are about 120,000 clones, around 90% observed once, and the top ten hold about 1.5%. This specimen comes from a study of T cells after somatic rescue of genetic block. From germline, CDR1 is SGHTA and CDR2 FQGNSA. The V end lost 5 bases, the J end lost 7 bases, and 14 bases lay between the germline ends. This CDR3 comprises 13 residues. Sequences were obtained from peripheral blood mononuclear cells (PBMCs). This chain links TRBV7-2 with TRBJ1-2; the D gene is possibly TRBD1 (6 bases). This TCR was sampled from a young woman. DNA for the CDR3: TGTGCCAGCAGCCCCGGACAGCCCCGTGGCTACACCTTC. It is translated as CASSPGQPRGYTF.